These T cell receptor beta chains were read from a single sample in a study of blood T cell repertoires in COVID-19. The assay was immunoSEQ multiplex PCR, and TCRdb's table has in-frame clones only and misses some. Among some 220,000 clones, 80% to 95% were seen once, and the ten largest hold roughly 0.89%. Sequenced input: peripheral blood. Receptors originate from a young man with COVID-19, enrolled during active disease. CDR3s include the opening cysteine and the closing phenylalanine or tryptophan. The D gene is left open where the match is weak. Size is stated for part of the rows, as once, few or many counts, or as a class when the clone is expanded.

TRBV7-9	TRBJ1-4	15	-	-	TGTGCCAGCAGCTCCCGTCTCGGAGCGGACGAAAAACTGTTTTTT	CASSSRLGADEKLFF
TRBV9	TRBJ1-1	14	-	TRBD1	TGTGCCAGCAGCTTAAGACAGGGAGGCACTGAAGCTTTCTTT	CASSLRQGGTEAFF
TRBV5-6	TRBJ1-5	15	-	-	TGTGCCAGCAGCTTCGGGGGGCTCCGCAATCAGCCCCAGCATTTT	CASSFGGLRNQPQHF
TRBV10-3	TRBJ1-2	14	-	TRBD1	TGTGCCATCAGCCCGGACAGGGGGCAAGGAGGCTACACCTTC	CAISPDRGQGGYTF
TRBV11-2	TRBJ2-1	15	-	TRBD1	TGTGCCAGCAGCATAGACAGGGGGGCCTACAATGAGCAGTTCTTC	CASSIDRGAYNEQFF
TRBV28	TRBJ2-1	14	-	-	TGTGCCAGCAGTTTATCCGACAGTGAACGGGAGCAGTTCTTC	CASSLSDSEREQFF
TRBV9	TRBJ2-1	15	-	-	TGTGCCAGCAGCGTATTGACGGGGAGTTACAATGAGCAGTTCTTC	CASSVLTGSYNEQFF
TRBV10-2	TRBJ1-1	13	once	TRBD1	TGCGCCAGCAGTGGACAGGGGTACACTGAAGCTTTCTTT	CASSGQGYTEAFF
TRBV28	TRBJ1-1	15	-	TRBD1	TGTGCCAGCAGTTCCGCCGGGACAGGGGATTTATGGGCTTTCTTT	CASSSAGTGDLWAFF
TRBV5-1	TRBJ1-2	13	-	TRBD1	TGCGCCAGCAGCTTTGGCAGGGGGGATGGCTACACCTTC	CASSFGRGDGYTF
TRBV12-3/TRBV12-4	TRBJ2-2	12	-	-	TGTGCCAGCAGAGATCAGACCGGGGAGCTGTTTTTT	CASRDQTGELFF
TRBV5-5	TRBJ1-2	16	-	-	TGTGCCAGCAGCTTGGGTGGCCAGGGGAGTGACTATGGCTACACCTTC	CASSLGGQGSDYGYTF
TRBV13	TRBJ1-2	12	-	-	TGTGCCAGCAGCTTAGAATGGGCCGGCTACACCTTC	CASSLEWAGYTF
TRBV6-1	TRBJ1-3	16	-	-	TGTGCCAGCAGTGAAGCGGCGGCAGCCTCTGGAAACACCATATATTTT	CASSEAAAASGNTIYF
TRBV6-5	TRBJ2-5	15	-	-	TGTGCCAGCAGTTACTCATGGCGGGGTCCCGAGACCCAGTACTTC	CASSYSWRGPETQYF
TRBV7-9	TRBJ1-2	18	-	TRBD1	TGTGCCAGCAGCTGGGCCGGGACAGGGGGCCACCACGCCTATGGCTACACCTTC	CASSWAGTGGHHAYGYTF
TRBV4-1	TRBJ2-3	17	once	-	TGCGCCAGCAGCCAAAAGGGGGTTGTGTATAGCACAGATACGCAGTATTTT	CASSQKGVVYSTDTQYF
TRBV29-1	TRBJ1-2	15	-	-	TGCAGCGTTGAAAGGGGGACAATCAGGAACTATGGCTACACCTTC	CSVERGTIRNYGYTF
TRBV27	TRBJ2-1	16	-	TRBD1	TGTGCCAGCAGTTTATCGCGGGGACAGGAGTACAATGAGCAGTTCTTC	CASSLSRGQEYNEQFF
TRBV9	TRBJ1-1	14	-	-	TGTGCCAGCAGCCCGAGGCCCGGGAACACTGAAGCTTTCTTT	CASSPRPGNTEAFF
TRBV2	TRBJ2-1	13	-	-	TGTGCCAGCAGTGGGGCCGGAGGGAATGAGCAGTTCTTC	CASSGAGGNEQFF
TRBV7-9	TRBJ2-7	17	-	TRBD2	TGTGCCAGCAGCCCGGCGGGAGGGGGGATGGGAGTTGACGAGCAGTACTTC	CASSPAGGGMGVDEQYF
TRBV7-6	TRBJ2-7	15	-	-	TGTGCCAGCAGCTTAGCCCAGGGATCTACTTACGAGCAGTACTTC	CASSLAQGSTYEQYF
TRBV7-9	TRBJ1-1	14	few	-	TGTGCCAGCAGCCAAACTACGGGGTCTGGTGAAGCTTTCTTT	CASSQTTGSGEAFF
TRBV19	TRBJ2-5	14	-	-	TGTGCCAGTAGTATCGCGGGTGTCGGGGAGACCCAGTACTTC	CASSIAGVGETQYF
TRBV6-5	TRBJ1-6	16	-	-	TGTGCCAGCAGTTCGACATCGGGATCCTATAATTCACCCCTCCACTTT	CASSSTSGSYNSPLHF
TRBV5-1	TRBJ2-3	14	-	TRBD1	TGCGCCAGCAGCTGGCAGGGGGACGCAGATACGCAGTATTTT	CASSWQGDADTQYF
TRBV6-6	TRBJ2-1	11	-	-	TGTGCCAGCAGTTACCAGGACAGCCAGTTCTTC	CASSYQDSQFF
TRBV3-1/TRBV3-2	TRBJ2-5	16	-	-	TGTGCCAGCAGCCCCGGACAGACCGAAGTCCAAGAGACCCAGTACTTC	CASSPGQTEVQETQYF